This T cell receptor beta chain was obtained from a study of blood T cell repertoires in COVID-19. V lost 0 bases to trimming and J lost 1 base, with 10 bases between them. Germline V gene sequence: CDR1 SGHRS, CDR2 YFSETQ. The CDR3 runs 15 residues. Participants came from 24 US areas, aged about 18 to 95 years. Some clones are missing from TCRdb's copy, which holds only in-frame ones; the method was immunoSEQ multiplex PCR. The data show approximately 440,000 clones, with 90% seen just once and 0.6% to 0.7% held by the top ten. V usage is TRBV5-1 and J usage is TRBJ1-1, with D possibly being TRBD1 (5 bases). The TCR originated in a man between 18 and 29 years old who had recovered from COVID-19. Sequencing used PBMCs or T cells enriched from blood (not recorded which). CDR3 in amino acids: CASSLDPGPNTEAFF. CDR3 nucleotide sequence: TGCGCCAGCAGCTTGGACCCAGGGCCGAACACTGAAGCTTTCTTT.